This T cell receptor beta chain originates from a study of blood T cell repertoires in COVID-19. As for the study in general: PBMCs, B-cell-depleted T cells, or T cells were the source of the cDNA or gDNA that made up the material.

Germline assignment: CDR1 MNHNS and CDR2 SASEGT. V gave up 2 bases and J gave up 3 bases, with 11 bases separating them. The CDR3 is 14 residues long. Only in-frame clones appear in the TCRdb table, and some are missing; sequencing was by immunoSEQ multiplex PCR. The repertoire consists of under 150,000 clones, with 80% to 90% occurring once and the leading ten covering less than 20%. Material: peripheral blood. This clonotype was obtained from a man aged 50 or older with active or convalescent COVID-19. This chain links TRBV6-1 with TRBJ2-7; D uncertain. CDR3 DNA sequence: TGTGCCAGCAGTGAAATAATCCGCGGCTACGAGCAGTACTTC. It specifies CASSEIIRGYEQYF.